This T cell receptor beta chain comes out of a study of blood T cell repertoires in COVID-19. For the study at large: In each case, the material was cDNA or gDNA derived from T cells, B-cell-depleted T cells, or PBMCs.

This CDR3 region has 18 residues. Germline CDR1 reads SGHTS; CDR2 reads YDEGEE. Trimming at V came to 4 bases and at J to 0 bases, leaving 12 bases not matched to a gene. Profiling relied on immunoSEQ multiplex PCR, and the TCRdb table lists in-frame clones only, not all of them. Of around 300,000 clones in the sample, around 89% were seen once. Material: PBMCs or T cells enriched from blood (not recorded which). The chain has TRBV5-8 and TRBJ1-5; 8 bases are a match to TRBD1. The receptor was isolated from a woman between 45 and 65 years old who had recovered from COVID-19. The DNA of the CDR3 is TGTGCCAGCAGCCCCGACAGGGGCCGGAGATATAGCAATCAGCCCCAGCATTTT. Residues: CASSPDRGRRYSNQPQHF.